Presented here are 4 T cell receptor beta chains from one specimen sequenced in a study of cytomegalovirus exposure and HLA in healthy donors. TCRdb's copy holds only in-frame clones and misses some; the assay was immunoSEQ multiplex PCR. This table holds about 160,000 clones, around 92% found once. Sequencing was performed on PBMCs. These receptors all come from a man aged 18 to 30 in good health and CMV-seropositive.

This clone was observed a single time. The chain has TRBV4-1 and TRBJ2-2, with D hard to call. V shed 3 bases and J shed 6 bases, with 8 bases lying between them. This CDR3 is 13 amino acids long. Per germline, CDR1 MGHRA and CDR2 YSYEKL. For the CDR3, the DNA is TGCGCCAGCAGCCAGAGTAGCCCCGGGGAGCTGTTTTTT. This codes for CASSQSSPGELFF.

The gene calls are TRBV11-3 and TRBJ2-3, with a tentative D call TRBD2 (6 bases). The CDR3 runs 14 residues. The V end was cut by 1 base, the J end by 4 bases, with 9 bases between. CDR1 and CDR2 from the germline V gene are SGHNT and YENEEA. CDR3 region: CASSLVTGADTQYF. The CDR3 DNA sequence: TGTGCCAGCAGCTTAGTTACGGGAGCAGATACGCAGTATTTT.

The chain links TRBV6-1 to TRBJ2-7, with 8 bases aligning to TRBD1. The CDR3 has 15 residues. V lost 10 bases and J lost 1; bases outside the gene matches: 12. CDR1 and CDR2 from the germline V gene are MNHNS and SASEGT. The CDR3, as DNA: TGTGCCATAACTCCTGGGACAGGAGGGTCCTACGAGCAGTACTTC. It codes for CAITPGTGGSYEQYF.

The chain combines TRBV7-6 with TRBJ1-6; 10 bases align to TRBD1. Trimming took 0 bases from V and 10 from J; bases not matched to a gene: 6. CDR1 is SGHVS, CDR2 FNYEAQ, per germline. The CDR3 is made up of 16 amino acids. The CDR3 DNA sequence: TGTGCCAGCAGCTTAGCCGGGACAGGGGTTAGCTCACCCCTCCACTTT. Encoded protein: CASSLAGTGVSSPLHF.